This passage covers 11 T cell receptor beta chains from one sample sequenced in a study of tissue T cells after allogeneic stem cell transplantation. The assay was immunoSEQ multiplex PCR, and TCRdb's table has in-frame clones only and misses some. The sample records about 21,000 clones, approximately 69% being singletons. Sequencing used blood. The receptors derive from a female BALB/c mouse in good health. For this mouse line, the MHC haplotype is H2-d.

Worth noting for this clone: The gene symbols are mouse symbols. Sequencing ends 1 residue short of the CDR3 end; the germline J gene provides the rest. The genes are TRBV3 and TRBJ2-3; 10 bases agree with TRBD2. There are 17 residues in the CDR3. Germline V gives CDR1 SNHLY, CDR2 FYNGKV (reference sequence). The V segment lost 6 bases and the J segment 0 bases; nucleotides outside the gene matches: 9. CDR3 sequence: CASSLPDWGDSAETLYF. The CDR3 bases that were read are TGTGCCAGCAGTTTACCCGACTGGGGGGATAGTGCAGAAACGCTGTAT.

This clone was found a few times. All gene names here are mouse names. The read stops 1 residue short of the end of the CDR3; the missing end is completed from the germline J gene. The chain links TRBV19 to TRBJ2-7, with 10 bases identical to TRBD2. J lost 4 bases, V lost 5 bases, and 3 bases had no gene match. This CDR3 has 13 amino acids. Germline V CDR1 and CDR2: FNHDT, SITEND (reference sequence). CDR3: CASRLGGTYEQYF. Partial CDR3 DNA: TGTGCCAGCAGACTGGGGGGGACTTATGAACAGTAC.

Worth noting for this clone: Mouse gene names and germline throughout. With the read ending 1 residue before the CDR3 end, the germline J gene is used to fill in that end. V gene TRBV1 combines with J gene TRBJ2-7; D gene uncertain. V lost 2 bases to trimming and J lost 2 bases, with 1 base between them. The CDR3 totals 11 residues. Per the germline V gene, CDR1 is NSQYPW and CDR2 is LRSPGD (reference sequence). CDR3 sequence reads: CTCSATYEQYF. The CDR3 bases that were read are TGCACCTGCAGTGCAACCTATGAACAGTAC.

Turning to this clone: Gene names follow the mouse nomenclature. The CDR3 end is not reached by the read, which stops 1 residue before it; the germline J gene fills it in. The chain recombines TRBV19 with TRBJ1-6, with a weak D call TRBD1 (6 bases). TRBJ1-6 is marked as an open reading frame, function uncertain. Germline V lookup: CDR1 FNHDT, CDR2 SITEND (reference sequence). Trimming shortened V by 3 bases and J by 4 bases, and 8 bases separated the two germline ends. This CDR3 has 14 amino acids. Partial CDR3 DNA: TGTGCCAGCAGTACGGGACATTATAATTCGCCCCTCTAC. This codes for CASSTGHYNSPLY. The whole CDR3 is CASSTGHYNSPLYF.

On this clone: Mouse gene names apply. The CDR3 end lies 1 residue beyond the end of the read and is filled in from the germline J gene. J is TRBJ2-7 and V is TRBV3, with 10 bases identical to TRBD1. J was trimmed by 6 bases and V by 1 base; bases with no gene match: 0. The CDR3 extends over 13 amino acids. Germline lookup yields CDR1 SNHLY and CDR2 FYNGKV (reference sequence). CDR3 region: CASSLGTGGEQYF. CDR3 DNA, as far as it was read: TGTGCCAGCAGCTTAGGGACAGGGGGTGAACAGTAC.

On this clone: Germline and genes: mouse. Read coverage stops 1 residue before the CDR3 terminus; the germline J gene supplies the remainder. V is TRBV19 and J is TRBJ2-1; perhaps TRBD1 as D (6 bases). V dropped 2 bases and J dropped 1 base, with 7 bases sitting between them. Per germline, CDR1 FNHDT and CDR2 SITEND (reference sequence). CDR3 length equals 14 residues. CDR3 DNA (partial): TGTGCCAGCAGTATTAGGGGGAACTATGCTGAGCAGTTC. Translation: CASSIRGNYAEQF. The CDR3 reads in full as CASSIRGNYAEQFF. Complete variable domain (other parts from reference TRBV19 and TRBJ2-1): GGIITQTPKFLIGQEGQKLTLKCQQNFNHDTMYWYRQDSGKGLRLIYYSITENDLQKGDLSEGYDASREKKSSFSLTVTSAQKNEMAVFLCASSIRGNYAEQFFGPGTRLTVL.

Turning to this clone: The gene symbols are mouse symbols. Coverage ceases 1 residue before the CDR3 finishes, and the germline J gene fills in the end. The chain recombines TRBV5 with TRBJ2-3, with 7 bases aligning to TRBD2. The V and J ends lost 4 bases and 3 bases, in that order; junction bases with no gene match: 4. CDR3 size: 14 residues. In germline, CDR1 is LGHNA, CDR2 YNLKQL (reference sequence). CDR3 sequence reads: CASSRGGEAETLYF. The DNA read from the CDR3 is TGTGCCAGCAGCCGGGGGGGAGAGGCAGAAACGCTGTAT.

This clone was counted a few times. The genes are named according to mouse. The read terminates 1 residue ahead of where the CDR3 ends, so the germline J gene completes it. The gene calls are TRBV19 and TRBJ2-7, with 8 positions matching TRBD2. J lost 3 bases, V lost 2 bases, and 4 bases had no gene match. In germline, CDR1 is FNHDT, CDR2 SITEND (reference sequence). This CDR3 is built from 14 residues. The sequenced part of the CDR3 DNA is TGTGCCAGCAGTATTGTCCTGGGGGGCTATGAACAGTAC. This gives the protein CASSIVLGGYEQY. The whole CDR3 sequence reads CASSIVLGGYEQYF.

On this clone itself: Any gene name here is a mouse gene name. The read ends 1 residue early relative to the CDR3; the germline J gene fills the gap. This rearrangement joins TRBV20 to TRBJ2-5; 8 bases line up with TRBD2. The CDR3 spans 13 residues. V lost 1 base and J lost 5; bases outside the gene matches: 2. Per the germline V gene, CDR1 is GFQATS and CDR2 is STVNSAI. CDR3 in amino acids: CGARVWGGDTQYF. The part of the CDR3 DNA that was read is TGTGGTGCTAGGGTATGGGGGGGAGACACCCAGTAC.

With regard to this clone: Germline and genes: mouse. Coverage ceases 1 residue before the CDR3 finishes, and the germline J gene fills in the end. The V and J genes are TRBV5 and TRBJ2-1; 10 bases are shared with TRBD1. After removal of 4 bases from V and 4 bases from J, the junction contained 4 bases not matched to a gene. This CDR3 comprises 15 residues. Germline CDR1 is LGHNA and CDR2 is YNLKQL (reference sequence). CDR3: CASSPRDRGYAEQFF. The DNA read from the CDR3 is TGTGCCAGCAGCCCCCGGGACAGGGGTTATGCTGAGCAGTTC.

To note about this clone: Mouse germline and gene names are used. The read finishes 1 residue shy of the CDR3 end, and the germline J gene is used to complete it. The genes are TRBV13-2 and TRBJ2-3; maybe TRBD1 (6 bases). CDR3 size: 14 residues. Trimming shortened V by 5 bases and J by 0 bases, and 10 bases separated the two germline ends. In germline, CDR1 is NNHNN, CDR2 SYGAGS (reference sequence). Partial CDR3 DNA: TGTGCCAGCGGGACAGGAATTAGTGCAGAAACGCTGTAT. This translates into CASGTGISAETLY. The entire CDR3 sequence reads CASGTGISAETLYF.